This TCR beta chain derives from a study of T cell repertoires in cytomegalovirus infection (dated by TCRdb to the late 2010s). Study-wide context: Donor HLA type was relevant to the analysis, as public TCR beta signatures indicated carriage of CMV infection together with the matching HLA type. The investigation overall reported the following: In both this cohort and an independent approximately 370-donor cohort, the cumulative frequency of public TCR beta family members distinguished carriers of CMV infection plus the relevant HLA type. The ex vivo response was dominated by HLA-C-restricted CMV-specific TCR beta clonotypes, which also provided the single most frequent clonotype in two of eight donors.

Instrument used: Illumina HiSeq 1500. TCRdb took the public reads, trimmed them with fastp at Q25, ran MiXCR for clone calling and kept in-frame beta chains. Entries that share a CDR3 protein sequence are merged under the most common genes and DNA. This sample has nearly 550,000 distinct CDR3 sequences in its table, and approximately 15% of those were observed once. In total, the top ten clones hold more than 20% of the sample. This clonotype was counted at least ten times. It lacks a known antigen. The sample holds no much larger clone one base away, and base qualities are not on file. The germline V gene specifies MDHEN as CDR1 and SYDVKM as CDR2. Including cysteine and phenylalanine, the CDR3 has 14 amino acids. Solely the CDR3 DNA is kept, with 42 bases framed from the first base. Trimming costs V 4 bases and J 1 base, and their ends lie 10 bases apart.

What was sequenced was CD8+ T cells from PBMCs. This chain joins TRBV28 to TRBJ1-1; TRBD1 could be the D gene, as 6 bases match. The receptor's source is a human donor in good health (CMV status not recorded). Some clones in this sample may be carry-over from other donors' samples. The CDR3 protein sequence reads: CASSWVTGNTEAFF. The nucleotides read TGTGCCAGCAGTTGGGTGACAGGGAACACTGAAGCTTTCTTT.